The 10 T cell receptor beta chains below all came from one sample that was sequenced in a study of breast tumors, draining lymph nodes, adjacent tissues (dated by TCRdb to 2015 to 2016). Lymph node samples were obtained from the axillary draining lymph nodes of breast cancer patients. Receptor libraries were prepared by multiplex PCR. These reads were obtained on an Illumina HiSeq 2000. TCRdb passed the public sequencing reads through fastp at Q25 and MiXCR, retaining productive beta sequences. One record per CDR3 amino acid sequence lists the most common genes and DNA. This sample gives about 230,000 distinct CDR3 sequences in total; 32% of them show up just once. The top ten clonotypes cover 1.2% to 1.5% of the sample. What was sequenced was axillary lymph node tissue. The receptors were sampled from a female donor with breast cancer. Some clones in this sample may be carry-over from other donors' samples.

As regards this clonotype: At one end the junction does not follow the germline gene, possibly because of a read error. The rearrangement links TRBV2 to TRBJ2-7; D gene unclear. CDR3 length: 12 residues. CDR1 and CDR2 from the germline V gene are SNHLY and FYNNEI. The CDR3 spells CASSVSVGHFVF. CDR3 nucleotide sequence: TGTGCCAGCAGTGTTTCAGTGGGCCACTTCGTCTTC.

This clonotype was seen at least ten times. The chain recombines TRBV7-8 with TRBJ2-7, with 9 bases aligning to TRBD2. Trimming took 2 bases from V and 5 from J; bases not matched to a gene: 7. The germline V gene has CDR1 SGHVS and CDR2 FQNEAQ. The CDR3 spans 15 residues. The CDR3 spells CASSLIWLAGNEQYF. The CDR3 nucleotides are TGTGCCAGCAGCTTAATTTGGCTAGCGGGAAACGAGCAGTACTTC.

This clonotype has ten or more counts. The chain is built from TRBV29-1 and TRBJ2-7; D might be TRBD1 (5 bases). The length of the CDR3 is 12 residues. Germline CDR1 SQVTM, CDR2 ANQGSEA. V was shortened by 4 bases and J by 4 bases, with 11 bases between the two germline ends. CDR3 loop: CSVGQSWYEQYF. In nucleotides, the CDR3 is TGCAGCGTTGGACAGTCCTGGTACGAGCAGTACTTC.

This clonotype was found many times. The rearrangement uses TRBV5-5 and TRBJ1-2; D gene uncertain. Germline V CDR1 and CDR2: SGHKS, YYEKEE (reference sequence). This CDR3 contains 14 residues. Trimming stripped 0 bases from V and 4 bases from J, with 10 bases between. CDR3 DNA sequence: TGTGCCAGCAGCTTGGAGCCGGGTTCCTATGGCTACACCTTC. Translating it yields CASSLEPGSYGYTF. Full variable domain (outside the CDR3, taken from reference TRBV5-5 and TRBJ1-2): DAGVTQSPTHLIKTRGQQVTLRCSPISGHKSVSWYQQVLGQGPQFIFQYYEKEERGRGNFPDRFSARQFPNYSSELNVNALLLGDSALYLCASSLEPGSYGYTFGSGTRLTVV.

In its sample, this clonotype was seen many times. The V and J genes are TRBV10-3 and TRBJ2-1; 8 bases agree with TRBD2. The CDR3 length is 15 residues. Germline trimming cut 10 bases from V and 7 bases from J; bases unmatched to any gene: 15. The germline V gene has CDR1 ENHRY and CDR2 SYGVKD. Written as DNA, the CDR3 is TGTGCCACCAGGATACCAGCGGGAGCGGCGAATGAGCAGTTCTTC. Its protein product is CATRIPAGAANEQFF.

The CDR3 coding sequence is TGTGCCAGCAGCTTCAACAGGGGTTATGGCTACACCTTC. Translating gives CASSFNRGYGYTF. The rearrangement joins TRBV11-2 to TRBJ1-2; 7 nucleotides line up with TRBD1. V shed 3 bases, J shed 5 bases, and the junction held 3 bases outside the gene matches. CDR1 is SGHAT, CDR2 FQNNGV, per germline. The CDR3 runs 13 residues.

This clonotype was counted at least ten times. This sequence joins TRBV20-1 and TRBJ2-5; 10 bases match TRBD2. In germline, CDR1 is DFQATT, CDR2 SNEGSKA (reference sequence). The CDR3 is made up of 12 amino acids. CDR3 region: CMLAGDRETQYF. The CDR3 DNA follows: TGCATGCTAGCGGGAGATCGAGAGACCCAGTACTTC.

The rearrangement joins TRBV10-3 to TRBJ2-1; D possibly corresponds to TRBD2 (5 bases). The CDR3 spans 13 residues. Looked up from germline, CDR1 is ENHRY and CDR2 is SYGVKD. V was clipped by 2 bases and J by 9 bases, with 11 bases between them. The CDR3, as DNA: TGTGCCATCAGTGAGAGGGAGAGTCGTGAGCAGTTCTTC. Protein sequence: CAISERESREQFF.

This rearrangement joins TRBV10-1 to TRBJ2-2; TRBD1 agrees at 9 bases. Germline lookup yields CDR1 WNHNN and CDR2 SYGVQD (reference sequence). V lost 6 bases, J lost 5 bases, and 10 bases stayed unmatched. The CDR3 is 16 amino acids. CDR3 bases: TGCGCCAGCAGCGTTGGGGGACAGGGTGTAACCGGGGAGCTGTTTTTT. It yields the protein CASSVGGQGVTGELFF.

This clonotype was picked up many times. The chain links TRBV27 to TRBJ1-2; weak D call: TRBD1 (5 bases). Trimming cost V 6 bases and J 8 bases, with 13 bases left between them. Germline V gives CDR1 MNHEY, CDR2 SMNVEV (reference sequence). The CDR3 runs to 12 residues. CDR3 DNA: TGTGCCAGCAGCCCACAACGGGGCGGCTACACCTTC. Protein product: CASSPQRGGYTF.